The 30 T cell receptor beta chains below were found in one sample sequenced in a study of CD8 T cells in Susac syndrome. RNA totalling roughly 0.5 to 1 ug underwent reverse transcription with random hexamers. TCRdb re-called the immunoSEQ multiplex PCR reads with MiXCR, one entry per CDR3 protein. The repertoire consists of about 100,000 distinct CDR3 sequences, with about 95% occurring once and the leading ten covering 0.3%. The sample was CD8+ T cells from PBMCs. The receptors come from a human donor with Susac syndrome.

The rearrangement links TRBV18 to TRBJ2-7; 8 bases are shared with TRBD1. CDR1 is KGHSH and CDR2 is LQKENI in the germline V gene. The V and J ends lost 3 bases and 4 bases, in that order; junction bases with no gene match: 5. CDR3 length: 14 residues. CDR3 bases: TGTGCCAGCTCACCGGTGACAGGGGATTACGAGCAGTACTTC. Amino acid sequence: CASSPVTGDYEQYF.

This chain connects TRBV2 to TRBJ2-5; D may be TRBD1 (5 bases). Trimming removed 6 bases at V and 2 bases at J, with 16 bases between. Germline V gene lookup returns CDR1 SNHLY and CDR2 FYNNEI. The CDR3 is 15 amino acids. The CDR3 loop is CASRPDRLLQETQYF. CDR3 coding DNA: TGTGCCAGCAGACCCGACAGACTTCTACAAGAGACCCAGTACTTC. The full variable domain, rest sourced from reference TRBV2 and TRBJ2-5, is EPEVTQTPSHQVTQMGQEVILRCVPISNHLYFYWYRQILGQKVEFLVSFYNNEISEKSEIFDDQFSVERPDGSNFTLKIRSTKLEDSAMYFCASRPDRLLQETQYFGPGTRLLVL.

V and J are TRBV9 and TRBJ2-1; D unresolved. The CDR3 has 15 amino acids. V was clipped by 0 bases and J by 0 bases, with 7 bases between them. Per the germline V gene, CDR1 is SGDLS and CDR2 is YYNGEE. The CDR3 reads CASSVGWSSYNEQFF. CDR3 bases: TGTGCCAGCAGCGTAGGGTGGAGCTCCTACAATGAGCAGTTCTTC.

The chain recombines TRBV13 with TRBJ2-7; no reliable D call. The length of the CDR3 is 11 residues. CDR1 PRHDT and CDR2 FYEKMQ come from the germline V gene (reference sequence). Trimming removed 5 bases at V and 10 bases at J, with 12 bases between. In nucleotides, the CDR3 is TGTGCCAGCAGCCCCGGCGCAGTTCAGTACTTC. It specifies CASSPGAVQYF.

This chain uses TRBV7-9 with TRBJ2-1, with 13 positions matching TRBD2. The CDR3 covers 15 residues. Per the germline V gene, CDR1 is SEHNR and CDR2 is FQNEAQ (reference sequence). The junction had 9 bases not matched to a gene; V was cut back by 7 bases and J by 9 bases. The CDR3 DNA is TGTGCCAGCACCCCCACTAGCGGGGGGGCCTCTGAGCAGTTCTTC. This codes for CASTPTSGGASEQFF.

V usage is TRBV12-3 or TRBV12-4 and J usage is TRBJ2-4; the match to TRBD1 covers 8 bases. CDR3 length: 14 residues. With 6 bases clipped from V and 8 bases from J, the junction kept 9 bases outside the gene matches. The CDR3 reads CASRKDRAVDIQYF. The CDR3 bases are TGTGCCAGCAGGAAGGACAGGGCGGTGGACATTCAGTACTTC.

This clonotype has just one count. The chain links TRBV6-5 to TRBJ2-1; a weak D match, TRBD2 (5 bases). Germline V lookup: CDR1 MNHEY, CDR2 SVGAGI. The CDR3 runs to 14 residues. Deletions cut 7 bases from V and 6 bases from J, with 16 bases between. CDR3 residues: CASNPSGGGNEQFF. The CDR3, as DNA: TGTGCCAGCAACCCCTCAGGTGGAGGCAATGAGCAGTTCTTC.

J is TRBJ2-7 and V is TRBV20-1, with 7 bases lining up with TRBD1. Germline CDR1 is DFQATT and CDR2 is SNEGSKA (reference sequence). V shed 0 bases, J shed 3 bases, and the junction held 8 bases outside the gene matches. The CDR3 runs to 15 residues. This CDR3 reads CSARDLKGQYYEQYF. Written as DNA, the CDR3 is TGCAGTGCTAGAGATCTAAAGGGACAGTACTACGAGCAGTACTTC.

The rearrangement links TRBV29-1 to TRBJ1-1; 8 bases agree with TRBD1. The germline gives CDR1 SQVTM, CDR2 ANQGSEA. CDR3 length: 10 amino acids. Losses at the gene ends were 3 bases for V and 11 bases for J; bases not matched to a gene: 2. The CDR3 nucleotides read TGCAGCGTTGAGGCAGGGGGCGCTTTCTTT. Translated, it gives CSVEAGGAFF.

The rearrangement uses TRBV19 and TRBJ2-1, with TRBD2 matching over 8 bases. Germline V CDR1 and CDR2: LNHDA, SQIVND (reference sequence). This CDR3 spans 14 amino acids. The V and J ends lost 10 bases and 4 bases, in that order; junction bases with no gene match: 9. CDR3 sequence reads: CATGPGLVYNEQFF. The DNA of the CDR3 is TGTGCCACCGGCCCGGGACTAGTGTACAATGAGCAGTTCTTC.

The table lists this clonotype with a count of one. This chain joins TRBV3-1 and TRBJ2-3; no firm D call. Germline lookup yields CDR1 LGHDT and CDR2 YNNKEL (reference sequence). Deletions cut 5 bases from V and 1 base from J, with 4 bases between. The CDR3 loop spans 12 amino acids. CDR3 coding DNA: TGTGCCAGCAGCGACGGCACAGATACGCAGTATTTT. Translating it yields CASSDGTDTQYF.

The rearrangement links TRBV2 to TRBJ2-3; 9 positions match TRBD2. Germline V CDR1 and CDR2: SNHLY, FYNNEI. J gave up 1 base and V 6 bases, and 11 bases lay outside the gene matches. This CDR3 region has 17 residues. The CDR3 region is CASSKLGRLAGTDTQYF. In nucleotides, the CDR3 is TGTGCCAGCAGCAAACTGGGGCGACTAGCGGGCACAGATACGCAGTATTTT.

The V and J genes are TRBV6-6 and TRBJ2-7, with 8 bases identical to TRBD2. CDR1 MNHNY and CDR2 SVGAGI come from the germline V gene (reference sequence). J lost 0 bases, V lost 7 bases, and 5 bases had no gene match. The CDR3 totals 14 residues. The CDR3, as DNA: TGTGCCAGCACCTCTAGCGGGTACTCCTACGAGCAGTACTTC. Translating gives CASTSSGYSYEQYF.

This clonotype was recorded once. The chain employs TRBV20-1 and TRBJ2-1, with 8 bases that match TRBD2. The ends lost 3 bases at V and 3 bases at J; junction bases unmatched: 10. Per germline, CDR1 DFQATT and CDR2 SNEGSKA (reference sequence). This CDR3 is built from 16 residues. The CDR3 nucleotides are TGCAGTGCTAGGGGGTCCCGCGGGAGGAACTACAATGAGCAGTTCTTC. Encoded protein: CSARGSRGRNYNEQFF.

The V call is TRBV6-1, the J call TRBJ2-7; TRBD1 agrees at 7 bases. The CDR3 has 14 amino acids. Germline assignment: CDR1 MNHNS and CDR2 SASEGT. V trimming: 1 base; J trimming: 6 bases; junction bases outside the gene matches: 6. The CDR3 DNA reads as TGTGCCAGCAGTGAAGGGACAGGTGTCCTCGAGCAGTACTTC. Residues: CASSEGTGVLEQYF.

The J gene is TRBJ2-1, the V gene TRBV20-1, with a possible D match to TRBD2 (5 bases). This CDR3 comprises 14 residues. Between the trimmed V and J ends, which lost 3 bases and 8 bases, there was a span of 17 bases. Per germline, CDR1 DFQATT and CDR2 SNEGSKA (reference sequence). CDR3 sequence: CSASKTSSLDEQFF. The CDR3 DNA sequence: TGCAGTGCTAGCAAAACGTCTAGCCTCGATGAGCAGTTCTTC.

The V call is TRBV7-8, the J call TRBJ1-1; TRBD1 is a possible D gene (6 bases). V was clipped by 10 bases and J by 1 base, with 22 bases between them. Germline V CDR1 and CDR2: SGHVS, FQNEAQ. The CDR3 totals 16 residues. In DNA form, the CDR3 reads TGTGCCACCCAATTGGGCAGGGGCGAACGGAACACTGAAGCTTTCTTT. Its translation is CATQLGRGERNTEAFF.

V gene TRBV10-3 combines with J gene TRBJ2-3; D is possibly TRBD1 (5 bases). V was cut by 0 bases and J by 7 bases, with 17 bases left in between. The CDR3 totals 16 residues. Germline CDR1 ENHRY, CDR2 SYGVKD. CDR3: CAISESGAAPGYTQYF. The CDR3 DNA reads TGTGCCATCAGTGAGTCAGGGGCAGCGCCCGGTTATACGCAGTATTTT.

The chain uses TRBV13 and TRBJ2-3; a weak D match, TRBD1 (5 bases). CDR1 and CDR2 from the germline V gene are PRHDT and FYEKMQ (reference sequence). V was shortened by 5 bases and J by 4 bases, with 16 bases between the two germline ends. CDR3 length equals 15 residues. The CDR3 is CASSPPGPGPDTQYF. CDR3 nucleotide sequence: TGTGCCAGCAGCCCCCCCGGACCAGGGCCAGATACGCAGTATTTT.

The chain is built from TRBV21-1 and TRBJ2-4; no DNA check was done on the table's D call, TRBD2. TRBV21-1 is termed a pseudogene. The CDR3 contains 13 residues. This chain's CDR3 is CASRKRGGNIQYF. The CDR3 DNA reads TGTGCCAGCAGGAAAAGAGGAGGGAACATTCAGTACTTC.

V usage is TRBV15 and J usage is TRBJ2-7; the D call may be TRBD1 or TRBD2 (6 bases each). This CDR3 contains 15 residues. Germline CDR1 reads LNHNV; CDR2 reads YYDKDF (reference sequence). V lost 0 bases and J lost 6, with 15 bases in between. In DNA, the CDR3 is TGTGCCACCAGCAGAGATGGAGGGGGAGTAGGCGAGCAGTACTTC. Translating gives CATSRDGGGVGEQYF.

The chain uses TRBV9 and TRBJ2-1; no firm D call. Germline V gene sequence: CDR1 SGDLS, CDR2 YYNGEE. The CDR3 length is 17 residues. V was shortened by 0 bases and J by 3 bases, with 16 bases between the two germline ends. The CDR3 loop reads CASSVVGHPTNYNEQFF. The CDR3 DNA sequence: TGTGCCAGCAGCGTAGTTGGGCACCCTACCAACTACAATGAGCAGTTCTTC.

The chain is built from TRBV29-1 and TRBJ1-1; D unclear. Between the trimmed V and J ends, which lost 4 bases and 0 bases, there was a span of 12 bases. In germline, CDR1 is SQVTM, CDR2 ANQGSEA. The CDR3 spans 14 residues. The CDR3 region is CSVALGTVNTEAFF. The CDR3 coding sequence is TGCAGCGTTGCCCTGGGCACAGTGAACACTGAAGCTTTCTTT. Combining the CDR3 with reference TRBV29-1 and TRBJ1-1 gives the whole variable domain SAVISQKPSRDICQRGTSLTIQCQVDSQVTMMFWYRQQPGQSLTLIATANQGSEATYESGFVIDKFPISRPNLTFSTLTVSNMSPEDSSIYLCSVALGTVNTEAFFGQGTRLTVV.

The chain has TRBV9 and TRBJ2-2, with 10 bases fitting TRBD1. The CDR3 totals 15 residues. V gave up 3 bases and J gave up 8 bases; unmatched junction bases: 7. Germline CDR1 SGDLS, CDR2 YYNGEE. In nucleotides, the CDR3 is TGTGCCAGCAGCGAGGGGACAGGGGATTTAGGGGAGCTGTTTTTT. Its translation is CASSEGTGDLGELFF.

J is TRBJ2-7 and V is TRBV10-3; D not certain. The CDR3 length is 15 residues. With 1 base removed from V and 0 bases from J, the gap between germline ends came to 10 bases. Germline V CDR1 and CDR2: ENHRY, SYGVKD. The CDR3 DNA follows: TGTGCCATCAGTGAGTTTAGCAGTAGCTCCTACGAGCAGTACTTC. This sequence encodes CAISEFSSSSYEQYF.

The chain couples TRBV11-2 to TRBJ2-7; 8 bases map to TRBD1. The V gene end was trimmed by 3 bases and the J gene end by 3 bases; junction bases not matched to a gene: 7. The CDR3 loop spans 15 amino acids. Per germline, CDR1 SGHAT and CDR2 FQNNGV. The CDR3 sequence: CASSFGQGNGYEQYF. The CDR3 DNA sequence: TGTGCCAGCAGCTTCGGACAGGGTAACGGCTACGAGCAGTACTTC. The full variable domain, in which reference TRBV11-2 and TRBJ2-7 provide the parts outside the CDR3, is EAGVAQSPRYKIIEKRQSVAFWCNPISGHATLYWYQQILGQGPKLLIQFQNNGVVDDSQLPKDRFSAERLKGVDSTLKIQPAKLEDSAVYLCASSFGQGNGYEQYFGPGTRLTVT.

The chain employs TRBV20-1 and TRBJ2-5; weak D call: TRBD2 (5 bases). The CDR3 sequence is 15 residues long. Trimming removed 3 bases from V and 5 bases from J, with 19 bases in between. CDR1 and CDR2 from the germline V gene are DFQATT and SNEGSKA (reference sequence). The CDR3 reads CSASVSDEPGETQYF. CDR3 in DNA: TGCAGTGCTAGTGTGTCAGATGAGCCGGGGGAGACCCAGTACTTC.

Only one count was recorded for this clonotype. This sequence joins TRBV20-1 and TRBJ2-5; 7 bases match TRBD2. This CDR3 is built from 11 residues. CDR1 DFQATT and CDR2 SNEGSKA come from the germline V gene (reference sequence). V lost 3 bases and J lost 5; bases outside the gene matches: 0. The CDR3 DNA reads as TGCAGTGCTAGCGGGAGGGAGACCCAGTACTTC. Translated: CSASGRETQYF.

This clonotype was observed once. The CDR3 loop reads CASSPRLYEQYF. DNA for the CDR3: TGTGCCAGCTCACCACGCCTCTACGAGCAGTACTTC. This chain joins TRBV18 and TRBJ2-7, with unresolved D. The germline gives CDR1 KGHSH, CDR2 LQKENI. V was pared by 1 base and J by 3 bases, with 4 bases between. The CDR3 covers 12 residues.

V and J are TRBV7-3 and TRBJ2-3; TRBD2 aligns across 7 bases. The CDR3 runs to 16 residues. The J segment lost 1 base and the V segment lost 3 bases, leaving 7 bases of the junction unmatched. In germline, CDR1 is SGHTA, CDR2 FQGTGA. CDR3 in amino acids: CASSLNLAVCTDTQYF. In DNA, the CDR3 is TGTGCCAGCAGCTTGAACCTAGCGGTGTGCACAGATACGCAGTATTTT.